This is a list of T cell receptor beta chains from one sample in a study of cytomegalovirus exposure and HLA in healthy donors. Using immunoSEQ multiplex PCR, the repertoire was profiled, and TCRdb retains in-frame clones only, with some absent. This sample lists around 70,000 clones; its ten largest clones have about 5%. Sequencing input: PBMCs. The receptors originated from a woman aged 40 to 50 in good health and CMV-seropositive. The CDR3 runs from the conserved cysteine through the conserved F or W. D genes are given only for firm matches.

>TRBJ2-1|TRBD1|TRBV4-1
TGCGCCAGACCGGGACAGGGGGGGAATGAGCAGTTCTTC
CARPGQGGNEQFF
>TRBJ2-1|.|TRBV18
TGTGCCAGCTCACCACAGATAGCGGACAATGAGCAGTTCTTC
CASSPQIADNEQFF
>TRBJ2-3|TRBD2|TRBV5-1
TGCGCCAGCAGCTTTAGACTAGCGGGCGGATATGGTACAGATACGCAGTATTTT
CASSFRLAGGYGTDTQYF
>TRBJ1-1|TRBD1|TRBV15
TGTGCCACCAGCAGAGAAAGGGGGCGGACTGAAGCTTTCTTT
CATSRERGRTEAFF
>TRBJ2-1|.|TRBV4-3
TGCGCCAGCAGCCGACACAGGGAACCCTACAATGAGCAGTTCTTC
CASSRHREPYNEQFF
>TRBJ1-5|TRBD1|TRBV7-9
TGTGCCAGCAGCACAGGACAGGGGCCCGAAGGGTCCCAGCATTTT
CASSTGQGPEGSQHF
>TRBJ2-7|TRBD2|TRBV10-1
TGCGCCAGCAGTGAGTGGGGGGGAACCTCCTACGAGCAGTACTTC
CASSEWGGTSYEQYF
>TRBJ1-2|.|TRBV23-1
TGCGCCAGCAGTCAACACCATTTCGGGAATGGCTACACCTTC
CASSQHHFGNGYTF
>TRBJ2-5|.|TRBV29-1
TGCAGCGCGAAGAAACTTCAAGAGACCCAGTACTTC
CSAKKLQETQYF
>TRBJ1-2|TRBD1|TRBV6-5
TGTGCCAGCAGAGGACAGGGATTCAGCTATGGCTACACCTTC
CASRGQGFSYGYTF
>TRBJ1-1|.|TRBV5-1
TGCGCCAGCAGCTTGGAATCGGGGAACACTGAAGCTTTCTTT
CASSLESGNTEAFF
>TRBJ2-1|TRBD1|TRBV14
TGTGCCAGCAGCCTGTGGACAGGGACTCACAATGAGCAGTTCTTC
CASSLWTGTHNEQFF
>TRBJ2-3|.|TRBV11-2
TGTGCCAGCAGGGAGTACTCTACTAGCACAGATACGCAGTATTTT
CASREYSTSTDTQYF
>TRBJ1-2|.|TRBV6-5
TGTGCCAGCAGTGCGACAGAATATGGCTACACCTTC
CASSATEYGYTF
>TRBJ2-7|.|TRBV19
TGTGCCAGTAGTACCGACAGCAAATACTACGAGCAGTACTTC
CASSTDSKYYEQYF
>TRBJ1-2|.|TRBV6-5
TGTGCCAGCAGTCTTTCCAAGACAGCTTATGGCTACACCTTC
CASSLSKTAYGYTF